The source of this TCR beta chain is a study of CD8 T cells in Susac syndrome. Study-wide points: The authors acknowledged that their TCR sequencing and HLA analysis involved a relatively small number of individuals.

The authors sequenced TCR beta from blood CD8+ and CD4+ T cells. CD8+ and CD4+ T cells were negatively isolated; TEMRA cells were FACS-enriched. Remarks on this clonotype: Antigen unknown.

This CDR3 contains 14 residues. CDR1 is MNHEY and CDR2 is SVGEGT in the germline V gene. V was trimmed by 6 bases and J by 0 bases, leaving 12 bases between them. The authors reverse transcribed roughly 0.5 to 1 ug RNA with random hexamers. Across 54 Vbeta and 13 Jbeta, TCR beta CDR3 was amplified with immunoSEQ multiplex PCR. TCRdb re-called the immunoSEQ multiplex PCR reads through MiXCR, storing one row per CDR3 protein. The sample records roughly 170,000 distinct CDR3 sequences, approximately 93% being singletons. The rearrangement joins TRBV6-2 or TRBV6-3 to TRBJ2-7; D is ambiguous. This TCR was recovered from a human donor with multiple sclerosis. Material for sequencing was CD4+ T cells from PBMCs. The CDR3 protein is CASSNRLISYEQYF. CDR3 DNA: TGTGCCAGCAGCAACCGGCTAATCTCCTACGAGCAGTACTTC.